The 15 T cell receptor beta chains below all came from one sample that was sequenced in a study of shared clonotypes between healthy human individuals. Only CD45RO-negative cells positively selected for CCR7 counted as naive CD8 cells, so terminally differentiated effector memory CD45RA+ cells were excluded. Data came from immunoSEQ multiplex PCR; TCRdb stores just in-frame clones and leaves some out. The table includes about 2,200,000 clones, about 93% detected once. Sequencing was performed on naive CD8+ T cells from PBMCs. These TCRs come from a man aged 18-30 years in good health. Some clones in this sample may be carry-over from other donors' samples.

The V call is TRBV27, the J call TRBJ2-1, with D unclear. The germline gives CDR1 MNHEY, CDR2 SMNVEV (reference sequence). This CDR3 spans 14 amino acids. The germline V and J ends were trimmed by 3 bases and 1 base, with 7 bases remaining between them. DNA for the CDR3: TGTGCCAGCAGTTTGGTCAGATCCTACAATGAGCAGTTCTTC. It specifies CASSLVRSYNEQFF.

The CDR3 DNA sequence: TGTGCCAGCAGCCCCGCCCCCGGCGGGGCCCAACACCAAGAGACCCAGTACTTC. Translation: CASSPAPGGAQHQETQYF. The chain employs TRBV11-2 and TRBJ2-5, with a possible D match to TRBD2 (6 bases). The CDR3 length is 18 residues. V lost 5 bases, J lost 0 bases, and 22 bases lay in between. Germline CDR1 and CDR2: SGHAT and FQNNGV.

Written as DNA, the CDR3 is TGTGCCAGCAGCTTCTCGGGGGGAAGCTCCTACGAGCAGTACTTC. The encoded protein is CASSFSGGSSYEQYF. The V gene is TRBV5-6, the J gene TRBJ2-5, with 7 bases lining up with TRBD2. Gene TRBJ2-7 matches the end of the DNA better, so the J call may be wrong. The CDR3 runs to 15 residues. Germline CDR1 reads SGHDT; CDR2 reads YYEEEE.

The rearrangement uses TRBV5-6 and TRBJ2-1; 8 bases map to TRBD1. V trimming: 4 bases; J trimming: 5 bases; junction bases outside the gene matches: 5. This CDR3 is 14 amino acids long. The germline gives CDR1 SGHDT, CDR2 YYEEEE. Written as DNA, the CDR3 is TGTGCCAGCAGCCTGGGACAGGCCCACAATGAGCAGTTCTTC. Encoded protein: CASSLGQAHNEQFF.

The genes are TRBV10-3 and TRBJ2-5; D might be TRBD2 (6 bases). CDR1 is ENHRY, CDR2 SYGVKD, per germline. V shed 2 bases and J shed 4 bases, with 11 bases lying between them. The CDR3 length is 14 residues. CDR3: CAISEPGGIETQYF. Written as DNA, the CDR3 is TGTGCCATCAGTGAGCCGGGCGGGATAGAGACCCAGTACTTC.

This clone appeared a single time. The J gene is TRBJ2-1, the V gene TRBV9; possibly TRBD2 for D (5 bases). The CDR3 runs to 14 residues. Germline V CDR1 and CDR2: SGDLS, YYNGEE. Trimming pared 0 bases from V and 5 bases from J, leaving 9 bases between. The CDR3 DNA follows: TGTGCCAGCAGCGTAGGAGGGTCGGACAATGAGCAGTTCTTC. Translating gives CASSVGGSDNEQFF. Full variable domain (missing parts from reference TRBV9 and TRBJ2-1): DSGVTQTPKHLITATGQRVTLRCSPRSGDLSVYWYQQSLDQGLQFLIQYYNGEERAKGNILERFSAQQFPDLHSELNLSSLELGDSALYFCASSVGGSDNEQFFGPGTRLTVL.

In DNA form, the CDR3 reads TGTGCCAGCAGCTTAGGAGAGGTTGTGTTTCATGAAGAGCAGTACTTC. It yields the protein CASSLGEVVFHEEQYF. The chain couples TRBV5-5 to TRBJ2-7; no firm D call. Trimming shortened V by 2 bases and J by 7 bases, and 22 bases separated the two germline ends. Germline V CDR1 and CDR2: SGHKS, YYEKEE (reference sequence). The CDR3 length is 16 residues.

The V call is TRBV5-8, the J call TRBJ2-7; D might be TRBD1 or TRBD2, each matching 5 bases. The CDR3 is 11 residues long. V dropped 4 bases and J dropped 8 bases, with 10 bases sitting between them. The germline gives CDR1 SGHTS, CDR2 YDEGEE. The chain's CDR3 is CASSLPGQQYF. CDR3 DNA: TGTGCCAGCAGCCTACCGGGGCAGCAGTACTTC.

In DNA form, the CDR3 reads TGTGCCAGCAGCTTTCAAGACAGGCTCATACCCCCGAACTATGGCTACACCTTC. Residues: CASSFQDRLIPPNYGYTF. V gene TRBV7-9 combines with J gene TRBJ1-2, with a weak D call TRBD1 (6 bases). The CDR3 is 18 residues long. Trimming shortened V by 3 bases and J by 2 bases, and 22 bases separated the two germline ends. Germline loops: CDR1 SEHNR, CDR2 FQNEAQ (reference sequence).

V gene TRBV27 combines with J gene TRBJ2-1, with 12 bases lining up with TRBD2. Per the germline V gene, CDR1 is MNHEY and CDR2 is SMNVEV (reference sequence). The CDR3 totals 17 residues. Trimming removed 8 bases from V and 6 bases from J; junction bases left unmatched: 14. CDR3 in DNA: TGTGCCAGCGGGGAGCCTAGCGGGAGGGGCATCTTCAATGAGCAGTTCTTC. Amino acids: CASGEPSGRGIFNEQFF.

The chain couples TRBV28 to TRBJ2-3; D remains unclear. The germline gives CDR1 MDHEN, CDR2 SYDVKM. The CDR3 spans 12 residues. V gave up 6 bases and J gave up 2 bases, with 6 bases separating them. CDR3 sequence (DNA): TGTGCCAGCAGCCCCTACACAGATACGCAGTATTTT. Protein: CASSPYTDTQYF.

About this clone itself: Other DNA sequences in this sample translate to the same CDR3. The chain uses TRBV5-1 and TRBJ2-3; D gene ambiguous. The ends were cut back, 4 bases at V and 1 base at J, with 7 bases in the middle. CDR1 and CDR2 (germline): SGHRS, YFSETQ. CDR3 length: 13 residues. This CDR3 reads CASSPGGTDTQYF. In DNA form, the CDR3 reads TGCGCCAGCAGCCCTGGAGGCACAGATACGCAGTATTTT. The full variable domain, completed using reference TRBV5-1 and TRBJ2-3, is KAGVTQTPRYLIKTRGQQVTLSCSPISGHRSVSWYQQTPGQGLQFLFEYFSETQRNKGNFPGRFSGRQFSNSRSEMNVSTLELGDSALYLCASSPGGTDTQYFGPGTRLTVL.

The V and J genes are TRBV28 and TRBJ2-3; TRBD1 matches at 7 bases. Germline lookup yields CDR1 MDHEN and CDR2 SYDVKM. The V and J ends lost 6 bases and 2 bases, in that order; junction bases with no gene match: 11. CDR3 size: 16 residues. The CDR3 DNA follows: TGTGCCAGCAGCCCCCTTTGGGACAGAGACACAGATACGCAGTATTTT. Translated, it gives CASSPLWDRDTDTQYF.

The V and J genes are TRBV27 and TRBJ2-3, with 8 bases fitting TRBD2. This CDR3 spans 15 amino acids. Trimming took 8 bases from V and 2 from J; bases not matched to a gene: 9. Germline CDR1 is MNHEY and CDR2 is SMNVEV (reference sequence). The CDR3 DNA reads TGTGCCAGCGAACTAATAGCGGGGCTCACAGATACGCAGTATTTT. Protein sequence: CASELIAGLTDTQYF.

The V call is TRBV10-3, the J call TRBJ2-1, with 11 bases fitting TRBD2. CDR1 is ENHRY and CDR2 is SYGVKD in the germline V gene. The V segment lost 5 bases and the J segment 5 bases; nucleotides outside the gene matches: 8. The CDR3 loop spans 16 amino acids. The CDR3 DNA follows: TGTGCCATCAGTTACTCGACTAGCGGGAACCACAATGAGCAGTTCTTC. It is translated as CAISYSTSGNHNEQFF.